In its sample, the clone carrying this TCR beta chain was seen a few times. What it binds is not known. Germline V CDR1 and CDR2: SEHNR, FQNEAQ (reference sequence). Trimming pared 5 bases from V and 0 bases from J, leaving 16 bases between. The CDR3 runs 17 residues. Profiling relied on immunoSEQ multiplex PCR, and the TCRdb table lists in-frame clones only, not all of them. The sample lists 20,000 to 30,000 clones, 70% to 80% occurring once. The sample is drawn from a study of vaccination effects on CD4 cells after COVID-19. ViraFEST assay sequencing came after antigen-specific CD4+ T cells were expanded with viral peptide pools. Culture lasted over 9 days before CD4+ T cell isolation. A positive SARS-CoV-2 PCR test fell between March and December 2020. Cultures used 1.5 million to 2 million PBMC per well, approximately 9.6 IU/ml IL-2 and roughly 10 ug/ml peptides. Cultures got half-medium changes with IL-2 on days 3 and 7.

Study results and limitations: Marked contraction was observed in infection-induced and vaccine-induced clones late after vaccination. Convalescent post-vaccine spike-reactive clones were mostly newly vaccine-induced.

The receptor comes from a human donor who had a prior SARS-CoV-2 infection. The specimen comprised CD4+ T cells from PBMCs cultured with SARS-CoV-2 spike peptides, sampled before COVID-19 vaccination. V and J are TRBV7-9 and TRBJ1-4; a weak D match, TRBD1 (6 bases). The CDR3 nucleotides are TGTGCCAGCAGCCCGGCCAGGGGAAGGGCAACTAATGAAAAACTGTTTTTT. This sequence encodes CASSPARGRATNEKLFF.